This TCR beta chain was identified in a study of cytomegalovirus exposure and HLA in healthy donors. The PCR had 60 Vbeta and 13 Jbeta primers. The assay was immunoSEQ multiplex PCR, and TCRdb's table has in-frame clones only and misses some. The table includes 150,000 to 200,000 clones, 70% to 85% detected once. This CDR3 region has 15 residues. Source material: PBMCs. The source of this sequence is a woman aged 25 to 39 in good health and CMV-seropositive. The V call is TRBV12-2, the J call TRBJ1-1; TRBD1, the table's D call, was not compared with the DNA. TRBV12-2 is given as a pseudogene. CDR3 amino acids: CASRLPQSTYTEAFF. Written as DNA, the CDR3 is TGTGCAAGTCGCTTACCCCAGTCGACATACACTGAAGCTTTCTTT.